Presented here are 25 T cell receptor beta chains from one specimen sequenced in a study of T cells in localized non-small cell lung cancer. The data were produced by immunoSEQ multiplex PCR, yet TCRdb's version contains in-frame clones alone and is incomplete. The repertoire holds about 6,000 clones, with approximately 22% as singletons. Sequencing was performed on lung tumor tissue, taken before any cancer treatment. The receptors were sampled from a female donor over 55 with stage I lung adenocarcinoma.

The chain carries TRBV11-3 and TRBJ2-1; D is perhaps TRBD2 (5 bases). The CDR3 totals 15 residues. Trimming cost V 5 bases and J 5 bases, with 16 bases left between them. Germline CDR1 reads SGHNT; CDR2 reads YENEEA. In DNA form, the CDR3 reads TGTGCCAGCAGCCCGAATCGGGAATGGAACAATGAGCAGTTCTTC. Amino acid sequence: CASSPNREWNNEQFF.

The gene calls are TRBV28 and TRBJ2-4; weak D call: TRBD1 (5 bases). CDR1 is MDHEN and CDR2 is SYDVKM in the germline V gene. V was pared by 5 bases and J by 0 bases, with 8 bases between. The CDR3 runs 14 residues. The CDR3, as DNA: TGTGCCAGCAGTCCTCAGGGAGCCAAAAACATTCAGTACTTC. As protein: CASSPQGAKNIQYF.

The chain is built from TRBV5-1 and TRBJ2-3; D might be TRBD2 (5 bases). Trimming cost V 0 bases and J 6 bases, with 14 bases left between them. Per the germline V gene, CDR1 is SGHRS and CDR2 is YFSETQ. The CDR3 consists of 15 residues. CDR3 in amino acids: CASSLGLDSGDTQYF. Here the CDR3 DNA reads TGCGCCAGCAGCTTGGGCCTCGACTCGGGGGATACGCAGTATTTT.

The gene calls are TRBV29-1 and TRBJ2-3, with 10 bases fitting TRBD1. The germline V gene encodes CDR1 SQVTM and CDR2 ANQGSEA. CDR3 length: 15 amino acids. V lost 4 bases, J lost 2 bases, and 6 bases stayed unmatched. The CDR3 bases are TGCAGCGTTGTGTTGACAGGGGGCCTCACAGATACGCAGTATTTT. It yields the protein CSVVLTGGLTDTQYF.

The genes are TRBV29-1 and TRBJ1-1; D possibly corresponds to TRBD1 (5 bases). The CDR3 is made up of 12 amino acids. In germline, CDR1 is SQVTM, CDR2 ANQGSEA. V was shortened by 6 bases and J by 8 bases, with 16 bases between the two germline ends. Here the CDR3 reads CSVGTGYAEAFF. The DNA for the CDR3 is TGCAGCGTGGGAACAGGCTACGCCGAAGCTTTCTTT.

By its share, this clone is medium-sized (0.01 to 0.1%). The sample contains more than one DNA sequence encoding this CDR3. The genes are TRBV4-1 and TRBJ2-7, with D possibly being TRBD2 (6 bases). This CDR3 region has 15 residues. CDR1 is MGHRA and CDR2 is YSYEKL in the germline V gene. V was clipped by 0 bases and J by 2 bases, with 11 bases between them. In DNA, the CDR3 is TGCGCCAGCAGCCAAGATCCCCTAGCGACCTACGAGCAGTACTTC. Translation gives CASSQDPLATYEQYF.

By proportion, this clone is medium-sized. The gene calls are TRBV9 and TRBJ2-3, with TRBD1 as a possible D gene (6 bases). V lost 4 bases and J lost 1, with 13 bases in between. The CDR3 totals 15 residues. Germline CDR1 reads SGDLS; CDR2 reads YYNGEE. CDR3: CASSLEQGRTDTQYF. The CDR3 coding sequence is TGTGCCAGCAGCCTAGAACAGGGACGCACAGATACGCAGTATTTT.

This chain connects TRBV6-8 to TRBJ1-4, with 9 bases fitting TRBD1. The CDR3 spans 14 residues. From germline, CDR1 is MNHGY and CDR2 SAAAGT. The trim removed 5 bases at V and 8 bases at J, leaving 6 bases unmatched. The CDR3 spells CASSPGQGDEKLFF. The CDR3 DNA reads TGTGCCAGCAGTCCGGGACAGGGTGACGAAAAACTGTTTTTT.

V and J are TRBV18 and TRBJ2-7, with TRBD2 matching 7 bases. Germline loops: CDR1 KGHSH, CDR2 LQKENI. V dropped 3 bases and J dropped 5; count of bases not matched to a gene: 1. This CDR3 region has 12 residues. The DNA of the CDR3 is TGTGCCAGCTCACCCCGGGGGGACGAGCAGTACTTC. This translates into CASSPRGDEQYF.

The rearrangement links TRBV11-3 to TRBJ2-7; D is unresolved. This CDR3 has 15 amino acids. V was cut by 1 base and J by 3 bases, with 13 bases left in between. The germline gives CDR1 SGHNT, CDR2 YENEEA. The CDR3 region is CASSLGTVSIYEQYF. DNA for the CDR3: TGTGCCAGCAGCTTAGGAACAGTTTCAATCTACGAGCAGTACTTC.

The rearrangement uses TRBV12-5 and TRBJ2-3; 10 bases match TRBD1. V lost 4 bases and J lost 1; bases outside the gene matches: 11. The CDR3 is made up of 18 amino acids. Germline V gene sequence: CDR1 LGHNT, CDR2 FRNRAP. The CDR3 coding sequence is TGTGCTAGTGGTTCCGGGACAGGGGTTCCCCTCGGCACAGATACGCAGTATTTT. It is translated as CASGSGTGVPLGTDTQYF.

This chain links TRBV11-3 with TRBJ2-7; 13 bases line up with TRBD2. Germline V gene data show CDR1 as SGHNT and CDR2 as YENEEA. With V trimmed by 4 bases and J by 5 bases, 2 bases remained unmatched. This CDR3 is 14 amino acids long. CDR3 region: CASSWGLAGNEQYF. The CDR3, as DNA: TGTGCCAGCAGCTGGGGACTAGCGGGAAACGAGCAGTACTTC. Complete variable domain (other parts from reference TRBV11-3 and TRBJ2-7): EAGVVQSPRYKIIEKKQPVAFWCNPISGHNTLYWYLQNLGQGPELLIRYENEEAVDDSQLPKDRFSAERLKGVDSTLKIQPAELGDSAVYLCASSWGLAGNEQYFGPGTRLTVT.

This clone was recorded many times. The J gene is TRBJ1-2, the V gene TRBV11-3; D is possibly TRBD1 (6 bases). The CDR3 extends over 14 amino acids. V was shortened by 4 bases and J by 8 bases, with 17 bases between the two germline ends. Germline V CDR1 and CDR2: SGHNT, YENEEA. The CDR3 spells CASSSPTGLEGYTF. The DNA of the CDR3 is TGTGCCAGCAGCTCTCCCACAGGGCTCGAAGGCTACACCTTC.

The gene calls are TRBV11-3 and TRBJ2-7; 8 bases are a match to TRBD2. Germline V gene sequence: CDR1 SGHNT, CDR2 YENEEA. The CDR3 sequence is 15 residues long. V trimming: 3 bases; J trimming: 7 bases; junction bases outside the gene matches: 11. CDR3 nucleotide sequence: TGTGCCAGCAGCTTGGGGGTAGCGGGATCTGGGGAGCAGTACTTC. Its protein is CASSLGVAGSGEQYF.

This clone is labeled medium-sized (0.01 to 0.1%). This chain connects TRBV28 to TRBJ2-2; no firm D call. Per germline, CDR1 MDHEN and CDR2 SYDVKM. The CDR3 loop spans 16 amino acids. The germline V and J ends were trimmed by 3 bases and 0 bases, with 11 bases remaining between them. The CDR3 DNA follows: TGTGCCAGCAGTTTGTTTTCTGGGACGAACACCGGGGAGCTGTTTTTT. Translating gives CASSLFSGTNTGELFF.

This clone was detected only a few times. V is TRBV28 and J is TRBJ1-2; TRBD1 is a possible D gene (5 bases). Germline CDR1 and CDR2: MDHEN and SYDVKM. The CDR3 runs 15 residues. V gave up 5 bases and J gave up 0 bases, with 13 bases separating them. CDR3 sequence reads: CASSTAGNANYGYTF. CDR3 nucleotides: TGTGCCAGCAGTACTGCAGGGAACGCTAACTATGGCTACACCTTC.

This clone was seen a handful of times. One end of the junction varies from germline; a read error may be responsible. This rearrangement joins TRBV2 to TRBJ2-3; 7 bases align to TRBD2. Germline V lookup: CDR1 SNHLY, CDR2 FYNNEI. This CDR3 has 14 residues. CDR3 in DNA: TGTGCCAGCAGACGCGGCGGGAGCACCGATACGCAGTATTTT. It is translated as CASRRGGSTDTQYF.

This chain connects TRBV30 to TRBJ1-4; D uncertain. Germline lookup yields CDR1 GTSNPN and CDR2 SVGIG (reference sequence). This CDR3 comprises 11 residues. Trimming stripped 2 bases from V and 10 bases from J, with 8 bases between. DNA of the CDR3: TGTGCCTGGAGTACATGGGGAAAACTGTTTTTT. Translation gives CAWSTWGKLFF.

The gene calls are TRBV6-8 and TRBJ1-1; D is ambiguous. V lost 6 bases, J lost 1 base, and 15 bases lay in between. The CDR3 runs 15 residues. Germline V gives CDR1 MNHGY, CDR2 SAAAGT. The chain's CDR3 is CASSLSDLQNTEAFF. In nucleotides, the CDR3 is TGTGCCAGCAGCCTTTCCGACCTTCAGAACACTGAAGCTTTCTTT.

This clone has a handful of counts. V gene TRBV11-3 combines with J gene TRBJ2-7; D not resolved. The CDR3 has 14 amino acids. V lost 2 bases and J lost 0, with 8 bases in between. Germline loops: CDR1 SGHNT, CDR2 YENEEA. CDR3 sequence reads: CASSLLLDSYEQYF. In DNA form, the CDR3 reads TGTGCCAGCAGCTTACTTCTTGACTCCTACGAGCAGTACTTC.

This clone has only one observation. The J gene is TRBJ2-7, the V gene TRBV29-1; D is possibly TRBD1 (6 bases). Germline-derived CDR1 and CDR2 are SQVTM and ANQGSEA. This CDR3 is built from 16 residues. Trimming shortened V by 1 base and J by 2 bases, and 18 bases separated the two germline ends. The CDR3 nucleotides are TGCAGCGTTGAAGGTTATGCGGACAGATCAACCTACGAGCAGTACTTC. Residues: CSVEGYADRSTYEQYF.

The genes are TRBV5-1 and TRBJ2-1; the D gene is possibly TRBD1 (6 bases). CDR1 is SGHRS, CDR2 YFSETQ, per germline. The CDR3 is made up of 14 amino acids. The germline V and J ends were trimmed by 5 bases and 7 bases, with 16 bases remaining between them. The CDR3 sequence is CASRVVGAANEQFF. CDR3 bases: TGCGCCAGCAGAGTGGTGGGGGCGGCGAATGAGCAGTTCTTC.

CDR3 residues: CASSVADRGAHSEQFF. The CDR3 DNA follows: TGTGCCAGCAGCGTAGCTGACAGGGGAGCCCATAGTGAGCAGTTCTTC. This chain uses TRBV9 with TRBJ2-1, with 8 bases matching TRBD1. Germline lookup yields CDR1 SGDLS and CDR2 YYNGEE. With V trimmed by 0 bases and J by 9 bases, 11 bases remained unmatched. This CDR3 contains 16 residues.

V is TRBV14 and J is TRBJ2-4; D not resolved. Trimming stripped 0 bases from V and 0 bases from J, with 3 bases between. CDR3 length equals 14 residues. The germline V gene has CDR1 SGHDN and CDR2 FVKESK. CDR3: CASSQELAKNIQYF. The CDR3 DNA follows: TGTGCCAGCAGCCAAGAACTAGCCAAAAACATTCAGTACTTC.

As to this clone: The junction and the germline gene differ at one end; a read error may be behind it. V gene TRBV19 combines with J gene TRBJ1-2; TRBD1 might be the D (5 bases). This CDR3 is 16 amino acids long. CDR1 is LNHDA, CDR2 SQIVND, per germline (reference sequence). The CDR3 here is CASSLDRQLVGYGYTF. DNA for the CDR3: TGTGCCAGTAGTCTAGATAGACAGCTTGTGGGCTATGGCTACACCTTC. Full variable domain (missing parts from reference TRBV19 and TRBJ1-2): DGGITQSPKYLFRKEGQNVTLSCEQNLNHDAMYWYRQDPGQGLRLIYYSQIVNDFQKGDIAEGYSVSREKKESFPLTVTSAQKNPTAFYLCASSLDRQLVGYGYTFGSGTRLTVV.